One sample yielded the 18 T cell receptor beta chains listed below, sequenced in a study of shared clonotypes between healthy human individuals. Some clones are missing from TCRdb's copy, which holds only in-frame ones; the method was immunoSEQ multiplex PCR. The sample consists of a few million clones, approximately 95% of them appearing once. The source material was naive CD4+ T cells from PBMCs. Specified subset: CD45RA+ positively selected. The source of these receptors is a man between 18 and 35 years old in good health. Some clones in this sample may be carry-over from other donors' samples.

This chain joins TRBV15 and TRBJ1-1; TRBD1 might be the D (5 bases). CDR1 is LNHNV, CDR2 YYDKDF, per germline (reference sequence). V shed 2 bases and J shed 7 bases, with 11 bases lying between them. CDR3 length equals 13 residues. The CDR3 is CATSRTTQGEAFF. CDR3 DNA: TGTGCCACCAGCAGAACTACCCAGGGTGAAGCTTTCTTT.

The genes are TRBV9 and TRBJ1-5, with D possibly matching TRBD1 (6 bases). The CDR3 runs 14 residues. V lost 5 bases to trimming and J lost 7 bases, with 16 bases between them. CDR1 SGDLS and CDR2 YYNGEE come from the germline V gene. CDR3 sequence: CASSRGDLGQPQHF. The CDR3 nucleotides read TGTGCCAGCAGTAGGGGGGACCTGGGCCAGCCCCAGCATTTT. Drawing the rest from reference TRBV9 and TRBJ1-5, the complete variable domain is DSGVTQTPKHLITATGQRVTLRCSPRSGDLSVYWYQQSLDQGLQFLIQYYNGEERAKGNILERFSAQQFPDLHSELNLSSLELGDSALYFCASSRGDLGQPQHFGDGTRLSIL.

The gene calls are TRBV25-1 and TRBJ2-5; D is unclear. The CDR3 is 10 amino acids. V was shortened by 7 bases and J by 3 bases, with 3 bases between the two germline ends. Germline CDR1 MGHDK, CDR2 SYGVNS. Written as DNA, the CDR3 is TGTGCCAGCACAGAAGAGACCCAGTACTTC. It specifies CASTEETQYF. The full variable domain, in which reference TRBV25-1 and TRBJ2-5 provide the parts outside the CDR3, is EADIYQTPRYLVIGTGKKITLECSQTMGHDKMYWYQQDPGMELHLIHYSYGVNSTEKGDLSSESTVSRIRTEHFPLTLESARPSHTSQYLCASTEETQYFGPGTRLLVL.

V usage is TRBV6-4 and J usage is TRBJ2-2, with D tentatively TRBD2 (5 bases). The CDR3 covers 14 residues. The germline V and J ends were trimmed by 8 bases and 1 base, with 11 bases remaining between them. The germline V gene encodes CDR1 MRHNA and CDR2 SNTAGT. The CDR3 region has the DNA TGTGCCAGCGGCCACGGAGGGAACACCGGGGAGCTGTTTTTT. Encoded protein: CASGHGGNTGELFF.

Remarks on this clone: Other DNA sequences in this specimen translate into the identical CDR3. The chain joins TRBV2 to TRBJ1-5; D unclear. The V gene's germline CDR1 is SNHLY and CDR2 FYNNEI. V shed 3 bases and J shed 1 base, with 7 bases lying between them. The CDR3 extends over 14 amino acids. This CDR3 reads CASSESASNQPQHF. The DNA of the CDR3 is TGTGCCAGCAGTGAGTCGGCGAGCAATCAGCCCCAGCATTTT.

The gene calls are TRBV2 and TRBJ2-3; D gene unclear. Germline V lookup: CDR1 SNHLY, CDR2 FYNNEI. This CDR3 region has 14 residues. Trimming removed 4 bases from V and 2 bases from J, with 10 bases in between. The CDR3 reads CASSGMTYTDTQYF. The CDR3 bases are TGTGCCAGCAGTGGAATGACGTACACAGATACGCAGTATTTT. Combining the CDR3 with reference TRBV2 and TRBJ2-3 gives the whole variable domain EPEVTQTPSHQVTQMGQEVILRCVPISNHLYFYWYRQILGQKVEFLVSFYNNEISEKSEIFDDQFSVERPDGSNFTLKIRSTKLEDSAMYFCASSGMTYTDTQYFGPGTRLTVL.

The chain employs TRBV9 and TRBJ2-7, with 10 bases lining up with TRBD2. The CDR3 runs to 15 residues. CDR1 and CDR2 (germline): SGDLS, YYNGEE. The trim removed 4 bases at V and 9 bases at J, leaving 13 bases unmatched. The CDR3 DNA reads as TGTGCCAGCAGCCGGGAGCCCGGGACTAGCGCCGCGCAGTACTTC. This gives the protein CASSREPGTSAAQYF.

V gene TRBV14 combines with J gene TRBJ1-5, with D tentatively TRBD1 (6 bases). There are 18 residues in the CDR3. V lost 4 bases to trimming and J lost 0 bases, with 19 bases between them. CDR1 and CDR2 (germline): SGHDN, FVKESK. CDR3: CASSRGPRRGFSNQPQHF. The CDR3 DNA reads TGTGCCAGCAGCCGGGGGCCCAGGAGAGGTTTTAGCAATCAGCCCCAGCATTTT.

The chain joins TRBV7-2 to TRBJ1-1; a weak D match, TRBD1 (5 bases). The CDR3 is made up of 14 amino acids. V was pared by 1 base and J by 5 bases, with 11 bases between. Germline V gene data show CDR1 as SGHTA and CDR2 as FQGNSA. CDR3 coding DNA: TGTGCCAGCAGCTTAGTAGGGTCAGGGACTGAAGCTTTCTTT. It encodes CASSLVGSGTEAFF.

V and J are TRBV18 and TRBJ2-3; TRBD2 aligns across 7 bases. Trimming cost V 4 bases and J 2 bases; bases outside gene matches: 12. The CDR3 totals 17 residues. The V gene's germline CDR1 is KGHSH and CDR2 LQKENI. CDR3 amino acids: CASSRRTGTTYTDTQYF. Written as DNA, the CDR3 is TGTGCCAGCTCACGGCGCACCGGGACTACCTACACAGATACGCAGTATTTT.

J is TRBJ2-1 and V is TRBV28, with TRBD2 identical over 10 bases. From germline, CDR1 is MDHEN and CDR2 SYDVKM. This CDR3 has 17 amino acids. V lost 8 bases, J lost 0 bases, and 10 bases stayed unmatched. In nucleotides, the CDR3 is TGTGCCAGCTCCTTAGCGGGAGGAGCTAGCTCCTACAATGAGCAGTTCTTC. Amino acids: CASSLAGGASSYNEQFF.

The V gene is TRBV5-4, the J gene TRBJ2-5; D is unresolved. The length of the CDR3 is 14 residues. The germline V gene encodes CDR1 SGHNT and CDR2 YYREEE (reference sequence). The V and J ends lost 1 base and 3 bases respectively, with 10 bases between them. The CDR3 protein is CASSLIQEKETQYF. In DNA, the CDR3 is TGTGCCAGCAGCTTGATCCAGGAAAAAGAGACCCAGTACTTC.

The CDR3 region has the DNA TGTGCCAGCTCACCACCTAACAGGGGGTTTGTGGGAAACATTCAGTACTTC. Translated: CASSPPNRGFVGNIQYF. This rearrangement joins TRBV18 to TRBJ2-4; 8 bases line up with TRBD1. In germline, CDR1 is KGHSH, CDR2 LQKENI. This CDR3 contains 17 residues. With 0 bases clipped from V and 6 bases from J, the junction kept 10 bases outside the gene matches.

Worth noting for this clone: Different DNA sequences within this sample yield the same CDR3. The chain combines TRBV9 with TRBJ1-2; unclear D gene. The germline V gene has CDR1 SGDLS and CDR2 YYNGEE. CDR3 length: 14 amino acids. Trimming took 0 bases from V and 4 from J, leaving 10 bases between them. CDR3 sequence: CASSVARGSYGYTF. CDR3 sequence (DNA): TGTGCCAGCAGCGTAGCCCGAGGCTCCTATGGCTACACCTTC. Filled out from reference TRBV9 and TRBJ1-2, the complete variable domain reads DSGVTQTPKHLITATGQRVTLRCSPRSGDLSVYWYQQSLDQGLQFLIQYYNGEERAKGNILERFSAQQFPDLHSELNLSSLELGDSALYFCASSVARGSYGYTFGSGTRLTVV.

The rearrangement links TRBV7-8 to TRBJ2-7, with D maybe TRBD2 (6 bases). V was clipped by 2 bases and J by 4 bases, with 12 bases between them. Germline assignment: CDR1 SGHVS and CDR2 FQNEAQ. The CDR3 consists of 14 residues. The CDR3 region has the DNA TGTGCCAGCAGCTTACGGGAGATCGTGTACGAGCAGTACTTC. Amino acids: CASSLREIVYEQYF.

The genes are TRBV28 and TRBJ1-3; 7 nucleotides line up with TRBD1. V lost 3 bases and J lost 2; bases outside the gene matches: 10. Per the germline V gene, CDR1 is MDHEN and CDR2 is SYDVKM. The CDR3 contains 17 residues. CDR3 loop: CASSFRGTARAGNTIYF. CDR3 bases: TGTGCCAGCAGTTTTCGCGGGACAGCCCGCGCTGGAAACACCATATATTTT. Full variable domain (outside the CDR3, taken from reference TRBV28 and TRBJ1-3): DVKVTQSSRYLVKRTGEKVFLECVQDMDHENMFWYRQDPGLGLRLIYFSYDVKMKEKGDIPEGYSVSREKKERFSLILESASTNQTSMYLCASSFRGTARAGNTIYFGEGSWLTVV.

Of note for this clone: Within the sample, other DNA sequences also encode this same CDR3. Here the CDR3 DNA reads TGTGCCATCAGTGAGTCCGGGGGACAAGAGACCCAGTACTTC. Translating gives CAISESGGQETQYF. The chain joins TRBV10-3 to TRBJ2-5, with a weak D call TRBD2 (6 bases). The ends were cut back, 0 bases at V and 2 bases at J, with 7 bases in the middle. Germline V CDR1 and CDR2: ENHRY, SYGVKD. The CDR3 is 14 amino acids.

V gene TRBV6-5 combines with J gene TRBJ2-2; D is perhaps TRBD1 or TRBD2 (5 bases each). CDR3 size: 15 residues. With 10 bases removed from V and 5 bases from J, the gap between germline ends came to 20 bases. CDR1 is MNHEY, CDR2 SVGAGI, per germline. The CDR3 coding sequence is TGTGCCACCCTTAAACCTGGGGGAAGAACCGGGGAGCTGTTTTTT. It codes for CATLKPGGRTGELFF.